Sequencing of this T cell receptor beta chain was carried out in a study of early stage breast cancer tumors. Overall study: ER+/PR+/HER2- status applied to about 70% of the 16 invasive breast tumors. Points from the study as a whole: Enriched TCRB sequences shared across patients were mostly commonly generated sequences. Compared with adjacent normal breast tissue, tumors showed roughly 2.5-fold greater T cell density and higher clonality.

The CDR3 runs to 13 residues. V shed 7 bases and J shed 4 bases, with 8 bases lying between them. Germline CDR1 and CDR2: SGHNT and YENEEA. Method: immunoSEQ multiplex PCR; TCRdb's copy keeps in-frame clones and lacks some. The sample holds roughly 10,000 clones, 71% seen once. Worth noting for this clone: Its antigen is not identified.

The chain joins TRBV11-3 to TRBJ2-6; D gene ambiguous. The sample consisted of normal breast tissue next to the tumor. The sequence was collected from a person aged 55 to 70 with breast cancer. The chain's CDR3 is CASTIRGANVLTF. CDR3 bases: TGTGCCAGCACCATCCGGGGGGCCAACGTCCTGACTTTC.